These T cell receptor beta chains were read from a single sample in a study of cytomegalovirus exposure and HLA in healthy donors. The table came from immunoSEQ multiplex PCR; TCRdb's copy has only in-frame clones and leaves some out. The sample consists of under 100,000 clones, around 85% of them appearing once. The sample taken for sequencing was PBMCs. These receptors were obtained from a human donor in good health. Each CDR3 is given with its conserved first and last residue. A D gene is named only where the DNA matches it firmly. Some rows mark clone size as missing; the rest say once, few, many or name a class of expanded clone.

v_gene	j_gene	abundance	d_gene	CDR3nt	CDR3aa
TRBV10-2	TRBJ2-5	.	TRBD2	TGCGCCAGCATCGTACCGGGACTAGCGGGGGTAAAAGAGACCCAGTACTTC	CASIVPGLAGVKETQYF
TRBV19	TRBJ1-5	.	.	TGTGCCAGTAGTCAGGAGAAGGGGAGGGGACGAGGACAGCCCCAGCATTTT	CASSQEKGRGRGQPQHF
TRBV11-1	TRBJ2-7	.	.	TGTGCCAGCAGCTTCCTGGACTCTAGCTCCTACGAGCAGTACTTC	CASSFLDSSSYEQYF
TRBV4-2	TRBJ2-3	few	TRBD1	TGTGCCAGCAGCCAAGGAGAGGGACAGGGCGCAGATACGCAGTATTTT	CASSQGEGQGADTQYF
TRBV7-9	TRBJ2-5	.	.	TGTTCCAGCCGGGGAATCCAAGAGACCCAGTACTTC	CSSRGIQETQYF
TRBV5-6	TRBJ1-6	.	.	TGTGCCAGCAGCTTGGTAGGGGATGGTAATTCACCCCTCCACTTT	CASSLVGDGNSPLHF
TRBV29-1	TRBJ2-5	many	.	TGCAGCGTTGTTCTCGTCTCCCAAGAGACCCAGTACTTC	CSVVLVSQETQYF
TRBV5-4	TRBJ2-6	.	TRBD1	TGTGCCAGCAATTCGGGCCGGGACAGGGGGCTTCTGGGGGCCAACGTCCTGACTTTC	CASNSGRDRGLLGANVLTF
TRBV4-3	TRBJ1-4	once	.	TGCGCCAGCAGCCAAGTGGTTGGTGCAGCGGACGAAAAACTGTTTTTT	CASSQVVGAADEKLFF
TRBV30	TRBJ2-3	.	TRBD2	TGTGCCTGGCTACCGCTAGCGGGGGTGGGCACAGATACGCAGTATTTT	CAWLPLAGVGTDTQYF
TRBV7-9	TRBJ1-1	.	.	TGTGCCAGCAGCTTAGTATGGGGCTACGAGAACACTGAAGCTTTCTTT	CASSLVWGYENTEAFF
TRBV25-1	TRBJ1-6	few	.	TGTGCCAGCAGTGACCCCAGGGTCTATAATTCACCCCTCCACTTT	CASSDPRVYNSPLHF
TRBV29-1	TRBJ1-3	.	.	TGCAGCGTTGGTCTGGGAAACACCATATATTTT	CSVGLGNTIYF
TRBV27	TRBJ1-2	.	.	TGTGCCAGCAGACTCAACAGGGTCGGGAACTATGGCTACACCTTC	CASRLNRVGNYGYTF
TRBV29-1	TRBJ2-1	.	TRBD1	TGCAGCGTAACCATCCGGGACAGGGGGAATAATGAGCAGTTCTTC	CSVTIRDRGNNEQFF
TRBV19	TRBJ2-3	.	TRBD1	TGTGCCAGTAGTGCCACCACAGGGGATCTCTCCACAGATACGCAGTATTTT	CASSATTGDLSTDTQYF
TRBV4-1	TRBJ1-6	.	TRBD1	TGCGCCAGCAGCCGCGGACAGGAAGGTACTTCACCCCTCCACTTT	CASSRGQEGTSPLHF
TRBV11-2	TRBJ2-5	.	TRBD2	TGTGCCAGCAGCCCTACTTTGGGCGGGGGGTCCCAAGAGACCCAGTACTTC	CASSPTLGGGSQETQYF
TRBV7-9	TRBJ2-7	.	.	TGTGCCAGCAGCTTAGCTGGCCCCTCCTACGAGCAGTACTTC	CASSLAGPSYEQYF
TRBV15	TRBJ1-4	.	.	TGTGCCACCAGCAGAGAATTGCAGACTAATGAAAAACTGTTTTTT	CATSRELQTNEKLFF
TRBV25-1	TRBJ2-7	.	TRBD1	TGTGCCAGCTGGGGACAGGAGTCCTACGAGCAGTACTTC	CASWGQESYEQYF
TRBV6-1	TRBJ2-1	medium-sized	.	TGTGCCAGCAGTGAACCCCCAGGGGCCAACTCCTACAATGAGCAGTTCTTC	CASSEPPGANSYNEQFF
TRBV6-5	TRBJ1-6	.	.	TGTGCCAGCAGGAGGGGGGGTAATTCACCCCTCAACTTT	CASRRGGNSPLNF
TRBV19	TRBJ1-1	.	.	TGTGCCAGTAGTACGGCGGGGGGAAAAAATGAAGCTTTCTTT	CASSTAGGKNEAFF
TRBV11-2	TRBJ1-2	.	TRBD1	TGTGCCAGCAGCTTAGCAGGGGGCTTACATTATGGCTACACCTTC	CASSLAGGLHYGYTF
TRBV19	TRBJ1-1	.	.	TGTGCCAGTAGTATAATGTTTCAGGGGTCGGATGATTTAGTAGCTTTCTTT	CASSIMFQGSDDLVAFF
TRBV18	TRBJ2-6	.	.	TGTGCCAGCTCACCTACAGGGCCTGGGGCCAACGTCCTGACTTTC	CASSPTGPGANVLTF
TRBV7-6	TRBJ1-2	.	TRBD1	TGTGCCAGCAGCCTTCACTCCGGGACAGGGGGCGATGGCTACACCTTC	CASSLHSGTGGDGYTF
TRBV21-1	TRBJ2-3	.	.	TGTGCCAGCAGGTGTGGGAGGACGACTACAGATACGCAGTATTTT	CASRCGRTTTDTQYF
TRBV10-2	TRBJ2-7	.	.	TGCGCCAGCAGTGTCGCGGATATGAGTCGCGAGCAGTACTTC	CASSVADMSREQYF
TRBV27	TRBJ1-2	once	TRBD1	TGTGCCAGCAGGCCCCTGGGACAGGGGTCCGATGGCTACACCTTC	CASRPLGQGSDGYTF
TRBV7-8	TRBJ2-1	.	TRBD1	TGTGCCAGCAGCACGGACGGACAGGCTCACAATGAGCAGTTCTTC	CASSTDGQAHNEQFF
TRBV2	TRBJ2-3	.	.	TGTGCCAGCAGCAAAACAGATACGCAGTATTTT	CASSKTDTQYF
TRBV5-6	TRBJ2-7	.	TRBD1	TGTGCCAGCAGCCCGGGACAGGGATGGGGCGAGCAGTACTTC	CASSPGQGWGEQYF
TRBV19	TRBJ1-5	.	.	TGTGCCAGTAAGGCGGACTTTAGCAATCAGCCCCAGCATTTT	CASKADFSNQPQHF
TRBV19	TRBJ1-1	.	.	TGTGCCAGTAGTCTCGGTCCCGATCGGGAAGCTTTCTTT	CASSLGPDREAFF
TRBV5-6	TRBJ1-5	.	.	TGTGCCAGCAGCCGCACTGGACTCAGCAATCAGCCCCAGAATTTT	CASSRTGLSNQPQNF
TRBV5-1	TRBJ2-5	.	.	TGCGCCAGCAGCTTGGCTAGTTTCCTCGAGACCCAGTACTTC	CASSLASFLETQYF
TRBV25-1	TRBJ2-7	.	.	TGTGCCAGCAGCAGAACAGGGAGATGGTCCTACGAGCAGTACTTC	CASSRTGRWSYEQYF
TRBV5-1	TRBJ2-3	.	TRBD2	TGCGCCAGCAGCTTGTACCCAGCGGGGGGCGAAGATACGCAGTATTTT	CASSLYPAGGEDTQYF
TRBV6-5	TRBJ1-2	.	.	TGTGCCAGCACCCACGGGGGATTTGGCTACACCTTC	CASTHGGFGYTF
TRBV6-5	TRBJ2-7	.	.	TGTGCCAGCAGTTACACCCCCGGAGGATCATACGAGCAGTACTTC	CASSYTPGGSYEQYF
TRBV7-6	TRBJ2-1	.	.	TGTGCCAGCAGCTCACCGTTCCTAGATTCCAATGAGCAGTTCTTC	CASSSPFLDSNEQFF
TRBV7-2	TRBJ1-6	.	TRBD1	TGTGCCAGCAGCGTCACAGGGGGCTTTGGATCACCCCTCAACTTT	CASSVTGGFGSPLNF
TRBV5-1	TRBJ1-1	few	.	TGCGCCAGCAAGTCCGAGGGTCGAGGTGATTTCTTT	CASKSEGRGDFF
TRBV4-1	TRBJ1-2	.	TRBD1	TGCGCCAGCAGCGTCCCAATGACAGGGGGTTATGGCTACACCTTC	CASSVPMTGGYGYTF
TRBV13	TRBJ1-5	.	TRBD1	TGTGCCAGCAGCTTTGGGGCAGGGGGGAATCAGCCCCAGCATTTT	CASSFGAGGNQPQHF
TRBV2	TRBJ2-3	.	TRBD2	TGTGCCATCGATCGAGCGGGGGGAGTGGGCACAGATACGCAGTATTTT	CAIDRAGGVGTDTQYF